Reported below is one T cell receptor beta chain. What it recognizes is unknown. This sample is drawn from a study of a mutant IDH1 vaccine in newly diagnosed glioma. Study at large: Among treated patients, about 62% were male and approximately 40% female, and mean age was approximately 40 years.

Study-wide points: The authors found pseudoprogression apparently unrelated to changes in top peripheral T cell clonotypes.

Time point defined: baseline, week 1 (first vaccination visit). Treatment meaning: pre-vaccination baseline after standard-of-care therapy. The table came from immunoSEQ multiplex PCR; TCRdb's copy has only in-frame clones and leaves some out. The sample contains 20,000 to 25,000 clones, approximately 89% of which appear only once. This TCR was sampled from a man aged 25-40 years with glioma. The sequenced sample was PBMCs, obtained from a glioma patient treated with radiotherapy, temozolomide or both.

The CDR3 DNA reads as TGTGCCAGCAGTCCCCCGGGACAGAAGTCTGGCTACACCTTC. It encodes CASSPPGQKSGYTF. The V call is TRBV6-5, the J call TRBJ1-2; TRBD1 matches 7 bases. The CDR3 covers 14 residues. CDR1 is MNHEY, CDR2 SVGAGI, per germline. With 5 bases clipped from V and 7 bases from J, the junction kept 10 bases outside the gene matches.